One sample yielded the 27 T cell receptor beta chains listed below, sequenced in a study of beta chain features in type 1 diabetes. TCRB transcripts that were expressed got sequenced, as all of the isolated RNA had been reverse transcribed. Assay: immunoSEQ multiplex PCR; the TCRdb copy retains only in-frame clones and omits some. The sample comprises under 800,000 clones, 15% to 17% of which are singletons, and 0.093% rests with the top ten. The sequencing input was naive CD4+ T cells from blood. The receptors derive from a man younger than 35 in good health.

The rearrangement joins TRBV7-3 to TRBJ2-5, with 13 bases that match TRBD2. Losses at the gene ends were 3 bases for V and 5 bases for J; bases not matched to a gene: 3. Looked up from germline, CDR1 is SGHTA and CDR2 is FQGTGA. The length of the CDR3 is 15 residues. CDR3 protein: CASSFGLAGEETQYF. The CDR3, as DNA: TGTGCCAGCAGCTTCGGACTAGCGGGAGAGGAGACCCAGTACTTC.

This clone was seen a handful of times. This rearrangement joins TRBV10-3 to TRBJ1-2; D perhaps matches TRBD1 (5 bases). CDR3 length: 15 amino acids. V was cut by 6 bases and J by 6 bases, with 20 bases left in between. From germline, CDR1 is ENHRY and CDR2 SYGVKD. This CDR3 is CAIRKRDGRPHGYTF. The CDR3 bases are TGTGCCATCAGAAAACGGGACGGAAGACCTCATGGCTACACCTTC.

This clone was picked up a small number of times. Additional DNA sequences in this sample encode the identical CDR3. The V and J genes are TRBV30 and TRBJ1-1; no reliable D call. The CDR3 is made up of 13 amino acids. The V end lost 0 bases, the J end lost 1 base, and 6 bases lay between the germline ends. CDR1 and CDR2 from the germline V gene are GTSNPN and SVGIG (reference sequence). Here the CDR3 reads CAWSVLRNTEAFF. The CDR3 bases are TGTGCCTGGAGTGTACTGAGGAACACTGAAGCTTTCTTT.

In regard to this clone: Other DNA sequences in the same sample also yield this CDR3. The chain combines TRBV5-1 with TRBJ2-7; the match to TRBD2 covers 7 bases. Germline lookup yields CDR1 SGHRS and CDR2 YFSETQ. Trimming took 2 bases from V and 0 from J; bases not matched to a gene: 2. This CDR3 region has 14 residues. The CDR3 reads CASSLAGSSYEQYF. CDR3 sequence (DNA): TGCGCCAGCAGCTTAGCGGGGAGCTCCTACGAGCAGTACTTC.

This rearrangement joins TRBV7-2 to TRBJ2-1; 9 nucleotides align to TRBD1. J lost 1 base, V lost 5 bases, and 15 bases had no gene match. The CDR3 covers 19 residues. Germline V CDR1 and CDR2: SGHTA, FQGNSA. CDR3 amino acids: CASSTNRGRSLMSYNEQFF. CDR3 DNA sequence: TGTGCCAGCAGCACCAACAGGGGGCGCTCTTTAATGTCCTACAATGAGCAGTTCTTC.

The rearrangement uses TRBV28 and TRBJ1-1; maybe TRBD1 (5 bases). Trimming shortened V by 8 bases and J by 11 bases, and 15 bases separated the two germline ends. Germline assignment: CDR1 MDHEN and CDR2 SYDVKM. This CDR3 is 11 amino acids long. The CDR3 spells CASGGPRVAFF. The CDR3, as DNA: TGTGCCAGCGGGGGACCAAGGGTGGCTTTCTTT.

This clone was found a few times. The chain couples TRBV5-4 to TRBJ2-2, with 16 bases fitting TRBD2. V shed 2 bases, J shed 1 base, and the junction held 5 bases outside the gene matches. The CDR3 has 19 amino acids. Germline loops: CDR1 SGHNT, CDR2 YYREEE (reference sequence). CDR3: CASSLSGTSGRENTGELFF. CDR3 DNA sequence: TGTGCCAGCAGCTTATCGGGGACTAGCGGGAGGGAGAACACCGGGGAGCTGTTTTTT.

This clone was seen a handful of times. The junction does not match germline at one end; this may be a read error. This rearrangement joins TRBV28 to TRBJ2-5, with D hard to call. Germline CDR1 MDHEN, CDR2 SYDVKM. This CDR3 is 11 amino acids long. CDR3 sequence: CASSLFRSTHF. CDR3 nucleotide sequence: TGTGCCAGCAGTTTATTCCGGTCCACGCACTTC.

This chain uses TRBV9 with TRBJ2-5; 14 positions agree with TRBD2. The CDR3 totals 16 residues. J was trimmed by 2 bases and V by 4 bases; bases with no gene match: 4. Germline CDR1 and CDR2: SGDLS and YYNGEE. CDR3 DNA: TGTGCCAGCAGCCCCGGACTAGCGGGGGGACAAGAGACCCAGTACTTC. This sequence encodes CASSPGLAGGQETQYF. Full variable domain (outside the CDR3, taken from reference TRBV9 and TRBJ2-5): DSGVTQTPKHLITATGQRVTLRCSPRSGDLSVYWYQQSLDQGLQFLIQYYNGEERAKGNILERFSAQQFPDLHSELNLSSLELGDSALYFCASSPGLAGGQETQYFGPGTRLLVL.

The chain links TRBV4-3 to TRBJ2-7; D remains unclear. V lost 0 bases and J lost 4, with 7 bases in between. The CDR3 is made up of 13 amino acids. Germline V CDR1 and CDR2: LGHNA, YSLEER. The CDR3 loop reads CASSQDEEYEQYF. CDR3 nucleotide sequence: TGCGCCAGCAGCCAAGATGAGGAATACGAGCAGTACTTC.

This clone turned up a few times. The rearrangement joins TRBV5-4 to TRBJ1-2, with TRBD1 matching over 8 bases. The CDR3 consists of 14 residues. V was pared by 4 bases and J by 4 bases, with 6 bases of the junction left unmatched. Germline CDR1 and CDR2: SGHNT and YYREEE (reference sequence). In nucleotides, the CDR3 is TGTGCCAGCAGCATCGGACAGGGACCCTATGGCTACACCTTC. Amino acid sequence: CASSIGQGPYGYTF.

A few counts support this clone. The chain carries TRBV18 and TRBJ2-1; a possible D gene is TRBD2 (6 bases). CDR3 length: 15 residues. In germline, CDR1 is KGHSH, CDR2 LQKENI. V was cut by 6 bases and J by 7 bases, with 19 bases left in between. CDR3 nucleotides: TGTGCCAGCTCCCCCCTCGGGGGATGGGGGAATGAGCAGTTCTTC. It specifies CASSPLGGWGNEQFF. The variable domain in full, completed from reference TRBV18 and TRBJ2-1, reads NAGVMQNPRHLVRRRGQEARLRCSPMKGHSHVYWYRQLPEEGLKFMVYLQKENIIDESGMPKERFSAEFPKEGPSILRIQQVVRGDSAAYFCASSPLGGWGNEQFFGPGTRLTVL.

This clone was picked up a small number of times. The chain recombines TRBV9 with TRBJ1-4, with TRBD1 identical over 7 bases. The germline V gene has CDR1 SGDLS and CDR2 YYNGEE. CDR3 length: 14 amino acids. V was pared by 3 bases and J by 4 bases, with 3 bases of the junction left unmatched. As DNA, the CDR3 is TGTGCCAGCAGCGCGACAGGGCGTAATGAAAAACTGTTTTTT. Translation: CASSATGRNEKLFF. Filled out from reference TRBV9 and TRBJ1-4, the complete variable domain reads DSGVTQTPKHLITATGQRVTLRCSPRSGDLSVYWYQQSLDQGLQFLIQYYNGEERAKGNILERFSAQQFPDLHSELNLSSLELGDSALYFCASSATGRNEKLFFGSGTQLSVL.

This chain links TRBV18 with TRBJ2-7; D is perhaps TRBD2 (6 bases). The germline V gene has CDR1 KGHSH and CDR2 LQKENI. Trimming removed 3 bases at V and 4 bases at J, with 16 bases between. The CDR3 spans 15 residues. This chain's CDR3 is CASSPEAGGGYEQYF. CDR3 sequence (DNA): TGTGCCAGCTCACCTGAGGCGGGCGGAGGGTACGAGCAGTACTTC. The whole variable domain, remainder taken from reference TRBV18 and TRBJ2-7, is NAGVMQNPRHLVRRRGQEARLRCSPMKGHSHVYWYRQLPEEGLKFMVYLQKENIIDESGMPKERFSAEFPKEGPSILRIQQVVRGDSAAYFCASSPEAGGGYEQYFGPGTRLTVT.

This clone was detected only a few times. The sample contains more than one DNA sequence encoding this CDR3. V gene TRBV7-9 combines with J gene TRBJ1-1; D may be TRBD1 (5 bases). Trimming left V 2 bases short and J 4 bases short, with 8 bases between. CDR1 is SEHNR and CDR2 is FQNEAQ in the germline V gene (reference sequence). This CDR3 is built from 13 residues. In nucleotides, the CDR3 is TGTGCCAGCAGCTTACAGGGCACCACTGAAGCTTTCTTT. This translates into CASSLQGTTEAFF.

This chain uses TRBV7-3 with TRBJ2-3; 9 nucleotides line up with TRBD1. This CDR3 comprises 16 residues. Germline V gene lookup returns CDR1 SGHTA and CDR2 FQGTGA. Trimming cost V 5 bases and J 1 base; bases outside gene matches: 7. CDR3: CASSDRGALGTDTQYF. CDR3 coding DNA: TGTGCCAGCAGCGACAGGGGGGCGCTGGGCACAGATACGCAGTATTTT.

The chain uses TRBV29-1 and TRBJ2-7; the match to TRBD1 covers 10 bases. The V and J ends lost 6 bases and 6 bases, in that order; junction bases with no gene match: 8. CDR3 length: 13 residues. Germline CDR1 and CDR2: SQVTM and ANQGSEA. CDR3 DNA sequence: TGCAGCGTACGGACAGGGGGGCAGGTCGAGCAGTACTTC. Residues: CSVRTGGQVEQYF.

V usage is TRBV9 and J usage is TRBJ1-3; possibly TRBD1 for D (5 bases). Germline V lookup: CDR1 SGDLS, CDR2 YYNGEE. The CDR3 runs 14 residues. The V end lost 5 bases, the J end lost 4 bases, and 13 bases lay between the germline ends. The DNA for the CDR3 is TGTGCCAGCAGTCGAAGGGACCCAGGAAACACCATATATTTT. This translates into CASSRRDPGNTIYF.

The rearrangement uses TRBV4-1 and TRBJ2-7; D gene ambiguous. CDR1 MGHRA and CDR2 YSYEKL come from the germline V gene. V lost 0 bases and J lost 0, with 12 bases in between. The CDR3 extends over 16 amino acids. As DNA, the CDR3 is TGCGCCAGCAGCCAAGATCGGGCATACTCCTCCTACGAGCAGTACTTC. Protein: CASSQDRAYSSYEQYF.

The rearrangement links TRBV2 to TRBJ1-1, with D maybe TRBD1 (5 bases). Trimming left V 3 bases short and J 1 base short, with 15 bases between. The CDR3 extends over 16 amino acids. Germline loops: CDR1 SNHLY, CDR2 FYNNEI. The CDR3 bases are TGTGCCAGCAGTGAGGTGCAGGGTATACGGAACACTGAAGCTTTCTTT. It yields the protein CASSEVQGIRNTEAFF.

V and J are TRBV4-1 and TRBJ2-3; D might be TRBD1 (6 bases). The CDR3 extends over 15 amino acids. V lost 4 bases and J lost 7, with 18 bases in between. Germline V lookup: CDR1 MGHRA, CDR2 YSYEKL. CDR3 sequence: CASSPGVGGRHTQYF. The CDR3 DNA reads TGCGCCAGCAGCCCCGGTGTAGGGGGTAGGCATACGCAGTATTTT.

The rearrangement joins TRBV6-5 to TRBJ2-2; a weak D match, TRBD1 (6 bases). Between the trimmed V and J ends, which lost 2 bases and 2 bases, there was a span of 9 bases. The CDR3 loop spans 15 amino acids. CDR1 is MNHEY, CDR2 SVGAGI, per germline. The CDR3 here is CASSYGGHNTGELFF. The CDR3 nucleotides read TGTGCCAGCAGTTACGGGGGACACAACACCGGGGAGCTGTTTTTT.

This clone was detected a few times. The chain joins TRBV13 to TRBJ2-5; 9 bases agree with TRBD1. The trim removed 0 bases at V and 4 bases at J, leaving 3 bases unmatched. In germline, CDR1 is PRHDT, CDR2 FYEKMQ (reference sequence). This CDR3 is built from 15 residues. This chain's CDR3 is CASSLGGQGIETQYF. CDR3 nucleotides: TGTGCCAGCAGCTTAGGCGGACAGGGGATAGAGACCCAGTACTTC.

This clone was found a few times. CDR3 sequence (DNA): TGTGCCAGCAGCGTTGTAACGGGGACAGCCACTGAAGCTTTCTTT. Amino acid sequence: CASSVVTGTATEAFF. This chain connects TRBV28 to TRBJ1-1; 7 positions agree with TRBD1. The V gene end was trimmed by 6 bases and the J gene end by 4 bases; junction bases not matched to a gene: 11. This CDR3 region has 15 residues. Germline V gives CDR1 MDHEN, CDR2 SYDVKM.

CDR3 nucleotide sequence: TGTGCCAGTAGTATAAGTCCCTCGAAGTTTGCAGAGACCCAGTACTTC. Its translation: CASSISPSKFAETQYF. V usage is TRBV19 and J usage is TRBJ2-5; the D is unclear. The V end was cut by 2 bases, the J end by 4 bases, with 17 bases between. The CDR3 has 16 amino acids. Germline V lookup: CDR1 LNHDA, CDR2 SQIVND (reference sequence).

This clone appeared a few times. CDR3 coding DNA: TGTGCCAGCAGCCTAGCCGACCCCCACACTGAAGCTTTCTTT. Amino acid sequence: CASSLADPHTEAFF. This chain connects TRBV9 to TRBJ1-1, with D hard to call. Germline V CDR1 and CDR2: SGDLS, YYNGEE. V dropped 4 bases and J dropped 3 bases, with 13 bases sitting between them. The CDR3 length is 14 residues.

The chain recombines TRBV6-5 with TRBJ2-6; D is undetermined. CDR1 and CDR2 (germline): MNHEY, SVGAGI. Trimming took off 0 bases at V and 1 base at J, with 7 bases between the two ends. There are 16 residues in the CDR3. CDR3 amino acids: CASSYSRQSGANVLTF. The CDR3 DNA follows: TGTGCCAGCAGTTACTCTCGCCAATCTGGGGCCAACGTCCTGACTTTC.